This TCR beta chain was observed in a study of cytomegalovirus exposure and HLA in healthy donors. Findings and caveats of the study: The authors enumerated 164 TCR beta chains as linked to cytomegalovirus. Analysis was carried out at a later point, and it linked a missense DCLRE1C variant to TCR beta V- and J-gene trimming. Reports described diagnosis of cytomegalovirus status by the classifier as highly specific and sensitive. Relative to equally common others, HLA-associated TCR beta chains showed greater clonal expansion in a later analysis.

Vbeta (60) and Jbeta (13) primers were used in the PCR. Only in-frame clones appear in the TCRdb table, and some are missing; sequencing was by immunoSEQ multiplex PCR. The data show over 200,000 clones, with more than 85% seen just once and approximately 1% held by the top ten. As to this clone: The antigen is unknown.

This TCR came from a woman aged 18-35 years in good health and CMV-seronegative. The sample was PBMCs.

The chain's CDR3 is CASSLEGLFTDTQYF. CDR3 bases: TGCGCCAGCAGCTTGGAAGGACTTTTCACAGATACGCAGTATTTT. The chain carries TRBV5-1 and TRBJ2-3, with D perhaps matching TRBD2 (5 bases). The CDR3 extends over 15 amino acids. Deletions cut 0 bases from V and 2 bases from J, with 10 bases between. The V gene's germline CDR1 is SGHRS and CDR2 YFSETQ.